The sequence of this T cell receptor beta chain was determined in a study of blood T cell repertoires in COVID-19. Study overall: Samples taken during acute and convalescent COVID-19 were collected in the United States, Italy and Spain.

In the authors' workflow: Reference gene primer amplification gave nucleated cell count estimates. Libraries were prepared by immunoSEQ multiplex PCR; TCRdb keeps only in-frame clonotypes and omits some of them. D and trimming were read from the DNA, whereas the V and J calls and clone size are those reported in that table. The sample shows 350,000 to 450,000 clones, 89% of them seen only once. Only a few counts were recorded for this clone. While infection was still active, Seattle patients were enrolled and then followed longitudinally. V shed 10 bases, J shed 2 bases, and the junction held 14 bases outside the gene matches. The CDR3 is 15 amino acids. Germline V gene lookup returns CDR1 SNHLY and CDR2 FYNNEI.

The chain is built from TRBV2 and TRBJ2-7, with 7 bases identical to TRBD1. The sequenced sample consisted of peripheral blood. The TCR comes from a woman aged 40 to 49 with COVID-19, enrolled during active disease. The CDR3 region has the DNA TGTGCCAACATGCCGCCGGGACAGTATACCTACGAGCAGTACTTC. Protein product: CANMPPGQYTYEQYF.